The T cell receptor (beta chain) described here comes from a study of low-dose radiotherapy and immunotherapy resistance in tumors. Trimming removed 7 bases from V and 1 base from J, with 8 bases in between. The CDR3 has 13 residues. In germline, CDR1 is MDHEN, CDR2 SYDVKM. This clonotype was counted a few times. Time point reported: before trial treatment. First-strand cDNA used TRAV- and TRBV-specific primers, covering alpha and beta chains. The PCR that amplified TCRs ran for 20 cycles, relying on a constant-region primer and a V-primer adapter. One entry per CDR3 protein, called by TCRdb with MiXCR from the reads. Of tens of thousands of distinct CDR3 sequences listed, about 18% are singletons.

This clonotype originated in a male donor with prostate cancer. The chain combines TRBV28 with TRBJ1-5, with D uncertain. Material: PBMCs, obtained before treatment. CDR3 in DNA: TGTGCCAGCAATCTTAGAAGCAATCAGCCCCAGCATTTT. Protein: CASNLRSNQPQHF.